This TCR beta chain emerged from a study of shared clonotypes between healthy human individuals. Overall study context: Samples came from two female and a few male donors aged 18 to 49.

At a deep level, the assay was run. TCRdb's table, derived via immunoSEQ multiplex PCR, lists solely in-frame clones and lacks some. The sample contains 650,000 to 750,000 clones, 72% of which appear only once. The CDR3 is 21 residues long. Germline V gene sequence: CDR1 MDHEN, CDR2 SYDVKM. V dropped 2 bases and J dropped 0 bases, with 27 bases sitting between them. HIV-negative, healthy adults without recent acute infections or vaccinations were the donors. The V gene is TRBV28, the J gene TRBJ2-3; D may match TRBD1 or TRBD2 (5 bases each). Input material: memory CD4+ T cells sorted from blood. Noted subset: CD45RA-negative fraction. This TCR came from a woman aged 25 to 39 in good health. The CDR3 coding sequence is TGTGCCAGCAGTTTAAGCACTTACGGGGCGGGCAGACCCATTAGCACAGATACGCAGTATTTT. This gives the protein CASSLSTYGAGRPISTDTQYF.